The clone carrying this TCR beta chain showed up many times. Antigen specificity is unknown. The CDR3 runs 12 residues. Trimming left V 1 base short and J 9 bases short, with 8 bases between. Germline loops: CDR1 SGHRS, CDR2 YFSETQ. Ophthalmopathy donors showed moderate-to-severe activity, CAS ≥3, NOSPECS ≥4 and a duration under 3 months. These data originate in a study of Graves' ophthalmopathy and Graves' hyperthyroidism. Whole-study findings and limits: As the model predicted ophthalmopathy progression, it achieved a sensitivity of about 71% and a specificity of 72.22%. Ophthalmopathy could be told apart from stable hyperthyroidism by a 13-signature model (just under 90% sensitivity, around 78% specificity). Clonotypes were expanded in thyroid at above 0.001 frequency, and most also appeared in blood.

RNA transcripts yielded amplified TCR beta CDR3 regions. A first-round RT-PCR used HTBI primers, followed by a second-round multiplex PCR. TCRdb reanalysed the multiplex PCR reads using MiXCR and keeps one entry per CDR3 protein. Among about 740,000 distinct CDR3 sequences listed, roughly two fifths were seen once. This rearrangement joins TRBV5-1 to TRBJ2-1; D ambiguous. The sample taken for sequencing was peripheral blood. This TCR was sampled from an adult man with Graves' ophthalmopathy. The CDR3 DNA sequence: TGCGCCAGCAGCTTGCGGCGCCCTGAGCAGTTCTTC. Protein: CASSLRRPEQFF.